This T cell receptor beta chain originates from a study of T cells in women clearing cervical HPV infection. A word on this clone: The DNA ends 3 residues before the CDR3 does, and the rest of the CDR3 is filled in from the germline J gene.

Trimming at V came to 5 bases and at J to 5 bases, leaving 5 bases not matched to a gene. The CDR3 runs 15 residues. The germline CDR1 and CDR2 sequences are SGHTA and FQGNSA. Sequencing used immunoSEQ multiplex PCR; TCRdb keeps in-frame clones, though not all of them. The sample holds around 31,000 clones. This chain links TRBV7-2 with TRBJ2-5; 13 bases fit TRBD2. The source material was blood buffy coat. The clonotype comes from a woman aged 18 to 75 with a cervical HPV16 infection that either progressed to CIN3+ or cleared (not recorded which). CDR3 amino acids: CASSVTSGRWETQYF. Partial CDR3 DNA: TGTGCCAGCAGCGTGACTAGCGGGAGGTGGGAGACC.